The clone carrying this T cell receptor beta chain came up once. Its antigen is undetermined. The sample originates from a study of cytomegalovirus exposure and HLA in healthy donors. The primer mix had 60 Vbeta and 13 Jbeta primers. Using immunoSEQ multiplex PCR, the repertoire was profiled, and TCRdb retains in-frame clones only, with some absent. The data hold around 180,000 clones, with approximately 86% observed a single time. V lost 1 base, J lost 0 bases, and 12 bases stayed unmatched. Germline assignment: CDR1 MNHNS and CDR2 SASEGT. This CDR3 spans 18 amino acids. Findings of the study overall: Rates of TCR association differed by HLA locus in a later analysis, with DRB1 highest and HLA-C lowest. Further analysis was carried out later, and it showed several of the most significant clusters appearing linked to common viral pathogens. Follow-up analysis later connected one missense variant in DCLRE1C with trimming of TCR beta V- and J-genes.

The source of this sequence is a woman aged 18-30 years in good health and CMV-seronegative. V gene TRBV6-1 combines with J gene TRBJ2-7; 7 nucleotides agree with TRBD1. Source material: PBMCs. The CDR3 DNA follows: TGTGCCAGCAGTGAAGGGAAGCCCGGGACAGCGATCTCCTACGAGCAGTACTTC. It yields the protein CASSEGKPGTAISYEQYF.